The next 6 T cell receptor beta chains were all read from a single sample in a study of CD4 T cells in relation to SARS-CoV-2 and coronaviruses. The unexposed donors gave CD4+ T cells in about 2011-2019, prior to COVID-19. Sequenced by immunoSEQ multiplex PCR; TCRdb stores in-frame clones only, minus some. The top ten hold 1.5% to 2% of the sample, which has approximately 59,000 clones, 85% to 90% seen once. The source material was memory CD4+ T cells from PBMCs. The receptors were sampled from a human donor in good health.

This chain joins TRBV7-8 and TRBJ2-1, with TRBD2 identical over 11 bases. With V trimmed by 4 bases and J by 9 bases, 14 bases remained unmatched. Germline V gene data show CDR1 as SGHVS and CDR2 as FQNEAQ. The CDR3 contains 17 residues. In nucleotides, the CDR3 is TGTGCCAGCAGCTCGACTAGCGGGGCGACCGTTGAGGGTGAGCAGTTCTTC. Residues: CASSSTSGATVEGEQFF.

This chain joins TRBV14 and TRBJ1-1; possibly TRBD1 for D (5 bases). The CDR3 contains 14 residues. Trimming took off 4 bases at V and 1 base at J, with 10 bases between the two ends. Germline V CDR1 and CDR2: SGHDN, FVKESK. Written as DNA, the CDR3 is TGTGCCAGCAGCCTTTTCGGGACGAACACTGAAGCTTTCTTT. It yields the protein CASSLFGTNTEAFF.

The DNA for the CDR3 is TGTGCCGCTTCACAAGGGGCAACTAATGAAAAACTGTTTTTT. Its translation is CAASQGATNEKLFF. The chain has TRBV19 and TRBJ1-4; maybe TRBD1 (5 bases). Germline values: CDR1 LNHDA, CDR2 SQIVND (reference sequence). CDR3 length: 14 residues. V was clipped by 11 bases and J by 0 bases, with 13 bases between them.

The chain uses TRBV15 and TRBJ2-7; TRBD2 matches 8 bases. Germline V gives CDR1 LNHNV, CDR2 YYDKDF (reference sequence). J was trimmed by 1 base and V by 3 bases; bases with no gene match: 5. CDR3 size: 15 residues. The DNA for the CDR3 is TGTGCCACCAGCAGTTACGGGGGGGCATCCTACGAGCAGTACTTC. Encoded protein: CATSSYGGASYEQYF.

The J gene is TRBJ2-3, the V gene TRBV7-9; maybe TRBD2 (6 bases). The CDR3 is 14 amino acids. Germline CDR1 and CDR2: SEHNR and FQNEAQ (reference sequence). The germline V and J ends were trimmed by 5 bases and 4 bases, with 13 bases remaining between them. The DNA for the CDR3 is TGTGCCAGCAGCCCCACCGGGGGAGCAGATACGCAGTATTTT. This encodes CASSPTGGADTQYF.

This clone was seen once. The chain is built from TRBV7-6 and TRBJ2-1; 8 nucleotides match TRBD2. This CDR3 has 15 amino acids. In germline, CDR1 is SGHVS, CDR2 FNYEAQ. Trimming took 3 bases from V and 7 from J; bases not matched to a gene: 8. The CDR3 reads CASSFSGGPGNEQFF. The CDR3 bases are TGTGCCAGCAGCTTTTCGGGGGGGCCAGGGAATGAGCAGTTCTTC.